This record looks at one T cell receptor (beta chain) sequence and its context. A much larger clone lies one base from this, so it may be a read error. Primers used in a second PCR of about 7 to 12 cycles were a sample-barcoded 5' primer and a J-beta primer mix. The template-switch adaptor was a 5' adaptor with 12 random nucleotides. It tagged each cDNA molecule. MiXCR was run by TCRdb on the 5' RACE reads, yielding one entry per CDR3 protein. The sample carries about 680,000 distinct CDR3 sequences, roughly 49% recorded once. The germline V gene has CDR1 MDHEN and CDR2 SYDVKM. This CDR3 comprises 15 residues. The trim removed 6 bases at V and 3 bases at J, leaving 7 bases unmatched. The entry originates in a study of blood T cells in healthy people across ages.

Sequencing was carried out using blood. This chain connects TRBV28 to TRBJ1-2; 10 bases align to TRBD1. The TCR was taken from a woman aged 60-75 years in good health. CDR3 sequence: CASRSTGGADYGYTF. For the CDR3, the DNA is TGTGCCAGCAGGTCGACAGGGGGCGCGGACTATGGCTACACCTTC.